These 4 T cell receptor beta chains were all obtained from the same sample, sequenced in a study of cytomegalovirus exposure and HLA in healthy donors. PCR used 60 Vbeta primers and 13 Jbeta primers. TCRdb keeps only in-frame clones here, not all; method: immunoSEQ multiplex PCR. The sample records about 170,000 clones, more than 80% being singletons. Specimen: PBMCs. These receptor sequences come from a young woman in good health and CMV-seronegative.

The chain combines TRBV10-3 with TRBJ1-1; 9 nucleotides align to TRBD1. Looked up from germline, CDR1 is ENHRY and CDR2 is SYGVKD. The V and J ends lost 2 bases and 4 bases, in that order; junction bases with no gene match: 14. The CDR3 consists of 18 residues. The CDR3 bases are TGTGCCATCAGTGAGACCGGGACAGGGACATTTCGGGGCACTGAAGCTTTCTTT. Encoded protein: CAISETGTGTFRGTEAFF.

CDR3 residues: CASSPGTETYEQYF. Here the CDR3 DNA reads TGCGCCAGCAGCCCCGGGACAGAAACCTACGAGCAGTACTTC. This chain uses TRBV4-1 with TRBJ2-7; 7 bases are shared with TRBD1. The CDR3 runs 14 residues. V lost 4 bases, J lost 2 bases, and 5 bases stayed unmatched. Germline-derived CDR1 and CDR2 are MGHRA and YSYEKL.

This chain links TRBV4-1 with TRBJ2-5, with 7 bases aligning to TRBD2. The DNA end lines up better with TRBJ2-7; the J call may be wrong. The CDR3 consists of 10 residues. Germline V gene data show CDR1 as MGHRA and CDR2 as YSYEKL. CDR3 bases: TGCATTAGGGACTACTACGAGCAGTACTTC. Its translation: CIRDYYEQYF.

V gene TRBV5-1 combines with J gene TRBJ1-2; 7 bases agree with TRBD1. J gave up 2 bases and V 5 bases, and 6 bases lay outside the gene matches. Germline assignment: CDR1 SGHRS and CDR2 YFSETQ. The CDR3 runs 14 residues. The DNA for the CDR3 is TGCGCCAGCAGGATTCAACAGGGGAACTATGGCTACACCTTC. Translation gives CASRIQQGNYGYTF.